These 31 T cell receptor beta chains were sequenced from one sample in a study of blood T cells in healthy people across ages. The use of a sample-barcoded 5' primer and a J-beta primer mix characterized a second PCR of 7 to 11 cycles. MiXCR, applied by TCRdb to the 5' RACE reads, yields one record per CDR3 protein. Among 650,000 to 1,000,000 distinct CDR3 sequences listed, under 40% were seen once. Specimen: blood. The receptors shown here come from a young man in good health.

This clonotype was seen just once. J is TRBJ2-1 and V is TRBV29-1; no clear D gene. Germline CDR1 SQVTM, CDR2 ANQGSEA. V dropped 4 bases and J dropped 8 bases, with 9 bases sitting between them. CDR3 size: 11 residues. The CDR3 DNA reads TGCAGCGTTGGGTTAGAGCATGAGCAGTTCTTC. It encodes CSVGLEHEQFF.

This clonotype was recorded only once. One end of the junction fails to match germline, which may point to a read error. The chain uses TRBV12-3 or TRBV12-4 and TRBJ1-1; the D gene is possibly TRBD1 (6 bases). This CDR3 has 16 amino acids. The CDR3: CASSLYLGEGDTETFF. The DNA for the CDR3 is TGTGCCAGCAGCCTCTATCTGGGGGAGGGGGACACTGAAACTTTCTTT.

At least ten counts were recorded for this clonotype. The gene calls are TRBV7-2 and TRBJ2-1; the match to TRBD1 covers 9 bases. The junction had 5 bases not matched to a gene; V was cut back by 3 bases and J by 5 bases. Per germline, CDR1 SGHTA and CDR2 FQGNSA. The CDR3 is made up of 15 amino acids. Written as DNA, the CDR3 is TGTGCCAGCAGCTTCGGACAGGGGACAAACAATGAGCAGTTCTTC. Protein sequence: CASSFGQGTNNEQFF.

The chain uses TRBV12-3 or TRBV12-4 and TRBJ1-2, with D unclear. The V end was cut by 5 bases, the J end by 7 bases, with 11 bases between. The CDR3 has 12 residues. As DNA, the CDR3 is TGTGCCAGCAGTCCCCGGGAGCCTGGCTACACCTTC. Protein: CASSPREPGYTF.

In DNA form, the CDR3 reads TGTGCCAGCAGTTTAAGGGGGCAGGGGGGCCGTGGCTACACCTTC. Translated: CASSLRGQGGRGYTF. This chain joins TRBV12-3 or TRBV12-4 and TRBJ1-2; 7 positions agree with TRBD1. The CDR3 totals 15 residues. With V trimmed by 2 bases and J by 7 bases, 10 bases remained unmatched.

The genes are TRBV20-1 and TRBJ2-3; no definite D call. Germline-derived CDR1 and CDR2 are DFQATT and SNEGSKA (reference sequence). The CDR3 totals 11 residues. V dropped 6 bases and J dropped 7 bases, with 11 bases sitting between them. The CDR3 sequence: CSAEGGHTQYF. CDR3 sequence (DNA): TGCAGTGCGGAAGGTGGCCATACGCAGTATTTT.

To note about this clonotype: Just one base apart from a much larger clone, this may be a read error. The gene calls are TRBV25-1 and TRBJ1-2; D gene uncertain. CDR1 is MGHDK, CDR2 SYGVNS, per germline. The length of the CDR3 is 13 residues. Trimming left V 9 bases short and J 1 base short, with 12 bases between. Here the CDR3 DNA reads TGTGCCAGGACCCGAGGAGTTAACTATGGCTACACCTTC. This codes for CARTRGVNYGYTF.

As DNA, the CDR3 is TGCGCCAGCAGTGAGTCAACACAGGGGGTGGACTACGAGCAGTACTTC. As protein: CASSESTQGVDYEQYF. The genes are TRBV10-2 and TRBJ2-7; 8 bases match TRBD1. J lost 3 bases, V lost 0 bases, and 7 bases had no gene match. CDR1 WSHSY and CDR2 SAAADI come from the germline V gene. The CDR3 has 16 residues.

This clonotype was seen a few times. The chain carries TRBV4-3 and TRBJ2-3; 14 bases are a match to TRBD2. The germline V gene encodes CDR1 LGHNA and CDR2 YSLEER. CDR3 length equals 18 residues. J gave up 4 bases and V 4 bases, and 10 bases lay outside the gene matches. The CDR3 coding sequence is TGCGCCAGCAGCCCGACTAGCGGGGGGGTGTTTTGGTCAGATACGCAGTATTTT. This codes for CASSPTSGGVFWSDTQYF.

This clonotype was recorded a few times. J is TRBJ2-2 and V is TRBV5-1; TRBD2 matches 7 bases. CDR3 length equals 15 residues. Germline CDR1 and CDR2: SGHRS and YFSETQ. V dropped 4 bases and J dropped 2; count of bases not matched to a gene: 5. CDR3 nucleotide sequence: TGCGCCAGCAGCCGACCTAGCGGAAACACCGGGGAGCTGTTTTTT. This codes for CASSRPSGNTGELFF. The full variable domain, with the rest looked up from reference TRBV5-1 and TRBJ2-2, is KAGVTQTPRYLIKTRGQQVTLSCSPISGHRSVSWYQQTPGQGLQFLFEYFSETQRNKGNFPGRFSGRQFSNSRSEMNVSTLELGDSALYLCASSRPSGNTGELFFGEGSRLTVL.

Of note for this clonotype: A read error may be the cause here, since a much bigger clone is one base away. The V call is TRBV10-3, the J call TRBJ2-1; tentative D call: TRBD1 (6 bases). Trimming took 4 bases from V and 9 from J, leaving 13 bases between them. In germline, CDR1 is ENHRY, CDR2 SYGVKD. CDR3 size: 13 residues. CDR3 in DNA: TGTGCCATCAGTGGGACAGAAAGCGGTGAGCAGTTCTTC. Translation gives CAISGTESGEQFF.

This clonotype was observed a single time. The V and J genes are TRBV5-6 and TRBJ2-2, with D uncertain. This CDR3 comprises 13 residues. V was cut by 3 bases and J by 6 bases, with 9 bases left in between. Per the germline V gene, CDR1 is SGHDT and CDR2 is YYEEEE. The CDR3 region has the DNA TGTGCCAGCAGCTGGACCCTTGCCGGGGAGCTGTTTTTT. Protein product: CASSWTLAGELFF.

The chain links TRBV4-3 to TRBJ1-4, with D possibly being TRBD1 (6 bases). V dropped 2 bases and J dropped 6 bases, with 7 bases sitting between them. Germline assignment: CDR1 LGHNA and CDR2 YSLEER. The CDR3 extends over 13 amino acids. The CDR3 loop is CASSQNRDEKLFF. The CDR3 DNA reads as TGCGCCAGCAGCCAAAACAGGGATGAAAAACTGTTTTTT.

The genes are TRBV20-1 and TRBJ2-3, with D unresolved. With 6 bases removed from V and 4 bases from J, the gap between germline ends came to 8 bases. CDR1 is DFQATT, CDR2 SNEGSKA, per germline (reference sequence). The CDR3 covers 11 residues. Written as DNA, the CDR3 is TGCAGTGCGTGGGTCCCAGATACGCAGTATTTT. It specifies CSAWVPDTQYF.

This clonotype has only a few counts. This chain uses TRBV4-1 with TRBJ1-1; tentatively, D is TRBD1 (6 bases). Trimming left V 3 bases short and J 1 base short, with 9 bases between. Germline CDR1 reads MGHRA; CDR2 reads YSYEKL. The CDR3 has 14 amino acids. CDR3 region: CASSHMDRNTEAFF. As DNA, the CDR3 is TGCGCCAGCAGCCACATGGACAGGAACACTGAAGCTTTCTTT.

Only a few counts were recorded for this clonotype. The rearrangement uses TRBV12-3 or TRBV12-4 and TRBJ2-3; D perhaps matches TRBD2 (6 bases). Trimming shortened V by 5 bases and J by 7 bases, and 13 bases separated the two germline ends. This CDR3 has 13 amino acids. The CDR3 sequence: CASSVGTENTQYF. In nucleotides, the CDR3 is TGTGCCAGCAGTGTAGGGACTGAAAATACGCAGTATTTT.

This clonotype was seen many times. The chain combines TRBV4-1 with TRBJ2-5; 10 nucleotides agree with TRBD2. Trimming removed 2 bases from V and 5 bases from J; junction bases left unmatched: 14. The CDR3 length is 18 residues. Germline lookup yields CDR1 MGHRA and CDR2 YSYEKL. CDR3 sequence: CASSQSEASGGPEETQYF. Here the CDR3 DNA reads TGCGCCAGCAGCCAAAGTGAGGCTAGCGGGGGCCCCGAGGAGACCCAGTACTTC.

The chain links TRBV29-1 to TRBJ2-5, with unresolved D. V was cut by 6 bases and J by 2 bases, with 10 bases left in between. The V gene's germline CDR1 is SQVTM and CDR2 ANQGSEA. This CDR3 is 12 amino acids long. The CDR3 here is CSVRESQETQYF. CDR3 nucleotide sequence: TGCAGCGTAAGGGAAAGTCAAGAGACCCAGTACTTC.

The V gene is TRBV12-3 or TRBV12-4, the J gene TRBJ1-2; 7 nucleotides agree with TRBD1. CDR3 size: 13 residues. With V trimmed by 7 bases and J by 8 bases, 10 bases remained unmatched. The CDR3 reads CASNQGGSWGYTF. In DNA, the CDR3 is TGTGCCAGCAATCAGGGGGGGTCTTGGGGCTACACCTTC.

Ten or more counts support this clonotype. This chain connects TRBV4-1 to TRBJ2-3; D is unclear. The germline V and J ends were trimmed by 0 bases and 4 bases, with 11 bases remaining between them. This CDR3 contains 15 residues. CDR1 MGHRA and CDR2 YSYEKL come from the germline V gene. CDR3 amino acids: CASSQDRAWADTQYF. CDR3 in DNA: TGCGCCAGCAGCCAAGATAGAGCATGGGCAGATACGCAGTATTTT.

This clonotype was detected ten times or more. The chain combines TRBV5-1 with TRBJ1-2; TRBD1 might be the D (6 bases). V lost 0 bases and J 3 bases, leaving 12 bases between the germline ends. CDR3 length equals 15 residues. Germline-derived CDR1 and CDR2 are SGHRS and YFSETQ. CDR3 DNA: TGCGCCAGCAGCTTGGTCGGGGGGCAGGACTATGGCTACACCTTC. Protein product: CASSLVGGQDYGYTF.

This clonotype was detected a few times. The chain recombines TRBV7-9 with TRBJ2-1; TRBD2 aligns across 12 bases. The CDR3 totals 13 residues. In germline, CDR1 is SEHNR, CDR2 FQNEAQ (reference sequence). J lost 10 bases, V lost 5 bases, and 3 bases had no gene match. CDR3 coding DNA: TGTGCCAGCAGCCTTGGGACTAGCGGGGAGCAGTTCTTC. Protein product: CASSLGTSGEQFF. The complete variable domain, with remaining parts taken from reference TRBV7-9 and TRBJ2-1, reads DTGVSQNPRHKITKRGQNVTFRCDPISEHNRLYWYRQTLGQGPEFLTYFQNEAQLEKSRLLSDRFSAERPKGSFSTLEIQRTEQGDSAMYLCASSLGTSGEQFFGPGTRLTVL.

The CDR3 nucleotides read TGTGCCAGCAGTTTTGCGGGACAGGGAGCTGATACGCAGTATTTT. Amino acid sequence: CASSFAGQGADTQYF. The chain recombines TRBV12-3 or TRBV12-4 with TRBJ2-3; the match to TRBD1 covers 9 bases. This CDR3 comprises 15 residues. J gave up 6 bases and V 3 bases, and 7 bases lay outside the gene matches.

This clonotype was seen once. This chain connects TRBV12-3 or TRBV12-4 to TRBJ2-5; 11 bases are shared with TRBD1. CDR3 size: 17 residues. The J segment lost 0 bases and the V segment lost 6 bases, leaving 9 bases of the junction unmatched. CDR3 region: CASRPGQGVPYQETQYF. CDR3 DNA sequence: TGTGCCAGCAGGCCGGGACAGGGGGTTCCCTACCAAGAGACCCAGTACTTC.

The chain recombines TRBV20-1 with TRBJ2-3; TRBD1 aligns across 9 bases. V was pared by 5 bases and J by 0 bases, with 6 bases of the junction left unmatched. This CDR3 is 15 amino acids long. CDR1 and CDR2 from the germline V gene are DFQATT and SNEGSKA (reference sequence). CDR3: CSALDRGTSTDTQYF. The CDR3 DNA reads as TGCAGTGCTTTGGACAGGGGAACAAGCACAGATACGCAGTATTTT.

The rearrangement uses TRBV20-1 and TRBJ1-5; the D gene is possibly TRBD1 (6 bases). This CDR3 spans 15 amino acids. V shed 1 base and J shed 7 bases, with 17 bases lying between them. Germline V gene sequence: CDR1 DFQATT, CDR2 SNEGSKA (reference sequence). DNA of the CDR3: TGCAGTGCTAGAGCGCGGCAGGGGAGGGACCAGCCCCAGCATTTT. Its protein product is CSARARQGRDQPQHF.

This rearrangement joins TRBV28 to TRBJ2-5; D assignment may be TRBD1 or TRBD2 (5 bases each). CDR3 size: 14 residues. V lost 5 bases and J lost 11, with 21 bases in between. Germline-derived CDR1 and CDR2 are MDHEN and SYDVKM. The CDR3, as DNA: TGTGCCAGCAGTGTCCGATGGGGGTACAATGAGCAGTACTTC. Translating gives CASSVRWGYNEQYF. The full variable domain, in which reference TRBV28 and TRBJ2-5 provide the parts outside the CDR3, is DVKVTQSSRYLVKRTGEKVFLECVQDMDHENMFWYRQDPGLGLRLIYFSYDVKMKEKGDIPEGYSVSREKKERFSLILESASTNQTSMYLCASSVRWGYNEQYFGPGTRLLVL.

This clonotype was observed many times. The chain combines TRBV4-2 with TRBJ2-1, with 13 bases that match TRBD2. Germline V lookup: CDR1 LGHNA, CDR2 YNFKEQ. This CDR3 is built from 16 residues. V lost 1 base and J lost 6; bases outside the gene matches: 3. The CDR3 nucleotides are TGTGCCAGCAGCCAAGTGGGGACTAGCGGGATCAATGAGCAGTTCTTC. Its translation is CASSQVGTSGINEQFF.

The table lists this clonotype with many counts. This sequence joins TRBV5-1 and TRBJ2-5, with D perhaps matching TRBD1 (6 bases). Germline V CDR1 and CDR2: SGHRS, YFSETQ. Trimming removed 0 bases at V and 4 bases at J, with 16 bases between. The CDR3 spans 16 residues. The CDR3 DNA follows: TGCGCCAGCAGCTTGGCCGCCGGGCAGGGGACAGAGACCCAGTACTTC. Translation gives CASSLAAGQGTETQYF.

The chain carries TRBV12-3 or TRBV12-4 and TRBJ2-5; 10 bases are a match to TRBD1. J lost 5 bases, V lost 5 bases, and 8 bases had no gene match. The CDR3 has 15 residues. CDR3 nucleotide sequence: TGTGCCAGCAGTCGTTGGGACAGGGGAAGTGAGACCCAGTACTTC. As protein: CASSRWDRGSETQYF.

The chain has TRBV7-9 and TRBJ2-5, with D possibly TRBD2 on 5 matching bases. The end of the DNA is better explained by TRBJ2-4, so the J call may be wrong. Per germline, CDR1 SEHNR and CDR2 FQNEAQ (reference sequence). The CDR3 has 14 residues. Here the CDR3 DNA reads TGTGCCAGCAGCAGGGCCGAGAATGGGAGCATTCAGTACTTC. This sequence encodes CASSRAENGSIQYF.